A single sample gave rise to the 26 T cell receptor beta chains below, sequenced in a study of shared clonotypes between healthy human individuals. The method was immunoSEQ multiplex PCR; TCRdb's version includes in-frame clones alone and lacks a portion of them. The sample has around 1.1 million clones; more than 75% are singletons. Sequencing used memory CD4+ T cells from PBMCs. Specified subset: CD45RA-negative fraction. The receptors come from a man between 18 and 29 years old in good health. Some clones in this sample may be carry-over from other donors' samples.

CDR3 nucleotides: TGCGCCAGCAGCTTGGGGGGAGCGGTATCCTACAATGAGCAGTTCTTC. Translation gives CASSLGGAVSYNEQFF. The chain recombines TRBV5-1 with TRBJ2-1, with D possibly TRBD2 on 5 matching bases. The CDR3 runs 16 residues. The germline CDR1 and CDR2 sequences are SGHRS and YFSETQ. Trimming took 0 bases from V and 1 from J, leaving 11 bases between them.

To note about this clone: A junction boundary mismatches the germline segment, possibly from a read error. Other DNA sequences from this sample encode an identical CDR3 as well. The chain couples TRBV28 to TRBJ1-2, with 10 nucleotides matching TRBD1. The CDR3 is made up of 13 amino acids. Germline lookup yields CDR1 MDHEN and CDR2 SYDVKM. The CDR3, as DNA: TGTGCCAGCAGTCTATGGACAGGGGGTGGCTACACCTTC. Residues: CASSLWTGGGYTF.

As to this clone: Other nucleotide sequences from this sample produce the same CDR3. This chain connects TRBV7-2 to TRBJ1-4; D unclear. With 1 base removed from V and 5 bases from J, the gap between germline ends came to 11 bases. Looked up from germline, CDR1 is SGHTA and CDR2 is FQGNSA. The CDR3 is 15 residues long. CDR3 protein: CASSLVTGLNEKLFF. The CDR3 DNA follows: TGTGCCAGCAGCTTAGTTACCGGGCTCAATGAAAAACTGTTTTTT.

The J gene is TRBJ2-3, the V gene TRBV6-5; 8 positions agree with TRBD2. The germline gives CDR1 MNHEY, CDR2 SVGAGI. V lost 5 bases to trimming and J lost 5 bases; unmatched junction nucleotides: 9. This CDR3 contains 15 residues. The CDR3: CASSPPGLVGDTQYF. CDR3 bases: TGTGCCAGCAGTCCGCCGGGACTAGTGGGAGATACGCAGTATTTT.

The rearrangement links TRBV2 to TRBJ2-7; possibly TRBD2 for D (5 bases). CDR3 size: 14 residues. The germline V gene encodes CDR1 SNHLY and CDR2 FYNNEI. V was cut by 7 bases and J by 1 base, with 14 bases left in between. CDR3 nucleotides: TGTGCCAGCACTGAGGGCATACCATCCTACGAGCAGTACTTC. It encodes CASTEGIPSYEQYF. Full variable domain (missing parts from reference TRBV2 and TRBJ2-7): EPEVTQTPSHQVTQMGQEVILRCVPISNHLYFYWYRQILGQKVEFLVSFYNNEISEKSEIFDDQFSVERPDGSNFTLKIRSTKLEDSAMYFCASTEGIPSYEQYFGPGTRLTVT.

In its sample, this clone was seen many times. Other nucleotide sequences from this sample produce the same CDR3. The rearrangement joins TRBV5-1 to TRBJ2-3, with D hard to call. V was clipped by 0 bases and J by 5 bases, with 7 bases between them. CDR3 length: 13 amino acids. Germline lookup yields CDR1 SGHRS and CDR2 YFSETQ. The CDR3 DNA reads TGCGCCAGCAGCTTGGGTCCGGGAGATACGCAGTATTTT. It encodes CASSLGPGDTQYF.

The CDR3 DNA reads as TGTGCCAGCAGTTACTCGAGCGGGGGGGGGTACAATGAGCAGTTCTTC. It encodes CASSYSSGGGYNEQFF. The rearrangement joins TRBV6-5 to TRBJ2-1, with 10 bases that match TRBD2. This CDR3 spans 16 amino acids. CDR1 and CDR2 (germline): MNHEY, SVGAGI. With V trimmed by 0 bases and J by 4 bases, 3 bases remained unmatched.

The chain uses TRBV2 and TRBJ2-5; possible D gene TRBD2, 6 bases. The J call may be faulty, since TRBJ2-7 better matches the DNA end. Germline V gives CDR1 SNHLY, CDR2 FYNNEI. The CDR3 has 15 residues. In nucleotides, the CDR3 is TGTGCCAGCACCCGCTCGCGGGATCCCGCCTACGAGCAGTACTTC. Its translation is CASTRSRDPAYEQYF.

This sequence joins TRBV14 and TRBJ1-2, with 7 bases fitting TRBD1. The germline V gene encodes CDR1 SGHDN and CDR2 FVKESK. V lost 3 bases to trimming and J lost 7 bases; unmatched junction nucleotides: 2. This CDR3 spans 12 amino acids. CDR3 sequence reads: CASSQRQGGYTF. CDR3 DNA sequence: TGTGCCAGCAGCCAGCGACAGGGTGGCTACACCTTC.

The rearrangement links TRBV7-6 to TRBJ2-7; D is possibly TRBD2 (5 bases). CDR1 and CDR2 (germline): SGHVS, FNYEAQ. This CDR3 has 14 residues. V lost 1 base to trimming and J lost 5 bases, with 12 bases between them. CDR3 sequence: CASSLVTGSDEQYF. In nucleotides, the CDR3 is TGTGCCAGCAGCTTAGTTACGGGGAGCGACGAGCAGTACTTC. Combining the CDR3 with reference TRBV7-6 and TRBJ2-7 gives the whole variable domain GAGVSQSPRYKVTKRGQDVALRCDPISGHVSLYWYRQALGQGPEFLTYFNYEAQQDKSGLPNDRFSAERPEGSISTLTIQRTEQRDSAMYRCASSLVTGSDEQYFGPGTRLTVT.

This clone was picked up a small number of times. It is likely a read error, because the conserved phenylalanine at the end of the CDR3 is missing. The chain joins TRBV11-3 to TRBJ2-3; 7 bases map to TRBD1. CDR1 and CDR2 (germline): SGHNT, YENEEA. CDR3 length equals 14 residues. The ends lost 4 bases at V and 8 bases at J; junction bases unmatched: 9. The CDR3 region is CASSSGQDESTQYL. CDR3 nucleotide sequence: TGTGCCAGCAGCTCCGGACAGGACGAAAGTACGCAGTATCTT.

The gene calls are TRBV30 and TRBJ1-1; D might be TRBD1 (6 bases). V lost 4 bases and J lost 8, with 17 bases in between. The germline V gene has CDR1 GTSNPN and CDR2 SVGIG (reference sequence). CDR3 length: 13 residues. This CDR3 is CAWTRGVGGEAFF. The CDR3 DNA follows: TGTGCCTGGACCCGGGGTGTAGGGGGAGAAGCTTTCTTT.

This rearrangement joins TRBV7-9 to TRBJ2-2, with 8 bases aligning to TRBD1. This CDR3 contains 17 residues. Per the germline V gene, CDR1 is SEHNR and CDR2 is FQNEAQ (reference sequence). J was trimmed by 2 bases and V by 5 bases; bases with no gene match: 10. The CDR3 DNA reads TGTGCCAGCAGCAACTTACCCGGACAGGGTAACACCGGGGAGCTGTTTTTT. It is translated as CASSNLPGQGNTGELFF.

This chain links TRBV2 with TRBJ1-4; D unresolved. The CDR3 length is 14 residues. Germline V gene sequence: CDR1 SNHLY, CDR2 FYNNEI. V shed 4 bases and J shed 6 bases, with 12 bases lying between them. The CDR3 DNA follows: TGTGCCAGCAGTGGCCGGAGGAACGATGAAAAACTGTTTTTT. It encodes CASSGRRNDEKLFF.

The chain combines TRBV5-1 with TRBJ2-1, with D maybe TRBD2 (5 bases). CDR3 length: 15 amino acids. Germline V lookup: CDR1 SGHRS, CDR2 YFSETQ. Trimming took off 7 bases at V and 0 bases at J, with 14 bases between the two ends. The DNA of the CDR3 is TGCGCCAGCGGAAGAGCGGATAGCTCCTACAATGAGCAGTTCTTC. Protein sequence: CASGRADSSYNEQFF. The full variable domain, with the rest looked up from reference TRBV5-1 and TRBJ2-1, is KAGVTQTPRYLIKTRGQQVTLSCSPISGHRSVSWYQQTPGQGLQFLFEYFSETQRNKGNFPGRFSGRQFSNSRSEMNVSTLELGDSALYLCASGRADSSYNEQFFGPGTRLTVL.

The chain uses TRBV5-1 and TRBJ2-1, with 7 positions matching TRBD2. This CDR3 comprises 14 residues. Germline V gene data show CDR1 as SGHRS and CDR2 as YFSETQ. V was pared by 4 bases and J by 4 bases, with 5 bases of the junction left unmatched. The CDR3: CASSGGGLYNEQFF. CDR3 sequence (DNA): TGCGCCAGCAGCGGCGGGGGACTGTACAATGAGCAGTTCTTC.

The CDR3 sequence: CASSQEFGAPTQYF. The CDR3 nucleotides read TGCGCCAGCAGCCAAGAGTTCGGGGCCCCCACGCAGTATTTT. The chain joins TRBV4-3 to TRBJ2-3; D may be TRBD1 or TRBD2 (5 bases each). V lost 0 bases and J lost 9, with 13 bases in between. The CDR3 has 14 residues. Germline V lookup: CDR1 LGHNA, CDR2 YSLEER.

The chain joins TRBV11-3 to TRBJ2-1; the D gene is possibly TRBD1 (5 bases). V lost 3 bases, J lost 5 bases, and 14 bases lay in between. Germline CDR1 reads SGHNT; CDR2 reads YENEEA. The CDR3 loop spans 15 amino acids. The CDR3 protein is CASSFGRVTDNEQFF. Written as DNA, the CDR3 is TGTGCCAGCAGCTTCGGCAGGGTAACTGACAATGAGCAGTTCTTC.

The rearrangement links TRBV28 to TRBJ2-3, with TRBD1 identical over 9 bases. The V segment lost 4 bases and the J segment 3 bases; nucleotides outside the gene matches: 5. The V gene's germline CDR1 is MDHEN and CDR2 SYDVKM. This CDR3 has 15 residues. The CDR3: CASSWTGEGTDTQYF. CDR3 DNA sequence: TGTGCCAGCAGTTGGACAGGGGAGGGAACAGATACGCAGTATTTT.

The gene calls are TRBV28 and TRBJ2-5; D ambiguous. Deletions cut 5 bases from V and 7 bases from J, with 11 bases between. Germline CDR1 and CDR2: MDHEN and SYDVKM. The CDR3 runs to 12 residues. CDR3 DNA sequence: TGTGCCAGCAGTCCACCAAAGGGGACCCAGTACTTC. Amino acid sequence: CASSPPKGTQYF.

Notes on this clone: The identical CDR3 is also encoded by other nucleotide sequences in the sample. The V gene is TRBV6-5, the J gene TRBJ1-4; D perhaps matches TRBD1 (5 bases). Germline assignment: CDR1 MNHEY and CDR2 SVGAGI. Trimming removed 3 bases from V and 4 bases from J, with 9 bases in between. The CDR3 has 14 amino acids. The CDR3 DNA reads TGTGCCAGCAGTTATCGGGGGGGTAATGAAAAACTGTTTTTT. Protein product: CASSYRGGNEKLFF.

The chain carries TRBV4-2 and TRBJ1-1; TRBD1 might be the D (6 bases). The V gene's germline CDR1 is LGHNA and CDR2 YNFKEQ. Trimming pared 2 bases from V and 5 bases from J, leaving 21 bases between. The CDR3 sequence is 17 residues long. As DNA, the CDR3 is TGTGCCAGCAGCCAACCCCCTTCGCGGGGGGCGCGGACTGAAGCTTTCTTT. Its translation: CASSQPPSRGARTEAFF.

The chain has TRBV29-1 and TRBJ1-2; D is uncertain. The CDR3 sequence is 11 residues long. Per germline, CDR1 SQVTM and CDR2 ANQGSEA. V was shortened by 7 bases and J by 8 bases, with 14 bases between the two germline ends. The CDR3 reads CSAGELEGYTF. The CDR3 DNA sequence: TGCAGCGCTGGGGAGCTAGAAGGCTACACCTTC.

This chain links TRBV7-2 with TRBJ2-3; the D call may be TRBD1 or TRBD2 (5 bases each). V lost 4 bases and J lost 2, with 10 bases in between. The CDR3 contains 14 residues. CDR1 is SGHTA, CDR2 FQGNSA, per germline. CDR3 sequence reads: CASSSGTHTDTQYF. The DNA of the CDR3 is TGTGCCAGCAGCTCCGGGACCCACACAGATACGCAGTATTTT.

The chain combines TRBV19 with TRBJ2-1; TRBD2 matches at 12 bases. V lost 6 bases and J lost 7; bases outside the gene matches: 1. This CDR3 has 13 residues. The germline V gene has CDR1 LNHDA and CDR2 SQIVND (reference sequence). CDR3 sequence (DNA): TGTGCCAGTAGGACTAGCGGGAGTAATGAGCAGTTCTTC. Its translation: CASRTSGSNEQFF.

This rearrangement joins TRBV30 to TRBJ1-2; unclear D gene. The CDR3 totals 15 residues. Looked up from germline, CDR1 is GTSNPN and CDR2 is SVGIG (reference sequence). Trimming stripped 0 bases from V and 0 bases from J, with 11 bases between. CDR3 sequence reads: CAWSVLGGANYGYTF. The CDR3 DNA sequence: TGTGCCTGGAGTGTACTTGGCGGAGCTAACTATGGCTACACCTTC.